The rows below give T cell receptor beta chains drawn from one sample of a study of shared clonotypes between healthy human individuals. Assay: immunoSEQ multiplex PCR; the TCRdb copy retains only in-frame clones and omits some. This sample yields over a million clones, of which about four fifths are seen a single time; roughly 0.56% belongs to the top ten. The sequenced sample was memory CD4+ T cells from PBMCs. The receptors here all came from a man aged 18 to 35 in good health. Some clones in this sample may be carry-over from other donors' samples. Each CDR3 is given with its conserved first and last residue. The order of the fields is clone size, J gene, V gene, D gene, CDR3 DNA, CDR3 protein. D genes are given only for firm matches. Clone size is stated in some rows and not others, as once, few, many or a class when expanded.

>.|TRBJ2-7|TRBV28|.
TGTGCCAGCAGATTCCCCGGCAGTTCCTACGAGCAGTACTTC
CASRFPGSSYEQYF
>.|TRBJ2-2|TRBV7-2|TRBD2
TGTGCCAGCAGCTTAGGACTAGCGGGATTCGCCGGGGAGCTGTTTTTT
CASSLGLAGFAGELFF
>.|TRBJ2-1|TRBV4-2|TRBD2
TGTGCCAGCAGCTACGGACTAGGTTCGTCGAATGAGCAGTTCTTC
CASSYGLGSSNEQFF
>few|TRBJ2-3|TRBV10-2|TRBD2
TGCGCCAGCAGGGTTTATATAGCGGGAGCAGGCCCGACGCAGTATTTT
CASRVYIAGAGPTQYF
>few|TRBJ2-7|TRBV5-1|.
TGCGCCAGCAGCGGGGGGGACAGCTACGAGCAGTACTTC
CASSGGDSYEQYF
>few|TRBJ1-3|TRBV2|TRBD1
TGTGCCTTAGGGACAGGAGGAAACACCATATATTTT
CALGTGGNTIYF
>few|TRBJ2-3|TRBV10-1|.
TGCGCCAGCAGTGTTGGCCCCAGCACAGATACGCAGTATTTT
CASSVGPSTDTQYF
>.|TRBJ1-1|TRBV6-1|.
TGTGCCAGCGGGTGGGGTTCTGAAGCTTTCTTT
CASGWGSEAFF
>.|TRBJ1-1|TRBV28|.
TGTGCCAGCAGTCCGGTCTTTCTCTACACTGAAGCTTTCTTT
CASSPVFLYTEAFF
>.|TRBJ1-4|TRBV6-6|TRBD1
TGTGCAGCCAAATGGACAGGGAATGAAAAACTGTTTTTT
CAAKWTGNEKLFF
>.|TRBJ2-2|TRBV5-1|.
TGCGCCAGCAGCTGGCCCCGGGGCTTCGCGAACACCGGGGAGCTGTTTTTT
CASSWPRGFANTGELFF
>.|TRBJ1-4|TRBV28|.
TGTGCCGGGTCCACTAATGAAAAACTGTTTTTT
CAGSTNEKLFF